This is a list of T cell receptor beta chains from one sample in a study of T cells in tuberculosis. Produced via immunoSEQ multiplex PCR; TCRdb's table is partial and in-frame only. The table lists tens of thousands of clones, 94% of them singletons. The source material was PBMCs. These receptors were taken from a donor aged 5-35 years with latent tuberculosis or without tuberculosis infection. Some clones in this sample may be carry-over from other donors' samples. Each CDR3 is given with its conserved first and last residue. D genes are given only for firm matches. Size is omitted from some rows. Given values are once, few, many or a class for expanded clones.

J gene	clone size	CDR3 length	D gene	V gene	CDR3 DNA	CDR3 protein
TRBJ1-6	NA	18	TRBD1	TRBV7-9	TGTGCCAGCAGCTGGGGACAGGGGGCCCAGCTAGATAATTCACCCCTCCACTTT	CASSWGQGAQLDNSPLHF
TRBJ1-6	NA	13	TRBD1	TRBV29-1	TGCAGCGTTGCACAGGGGACTAATTCACCCCTCCACTTT	CSVAQGTNSPLHF
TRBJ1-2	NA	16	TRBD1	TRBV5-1	TGCGCCAGCAGCTTGGAGCCCAGGGGACAGAACTATGGCTACACCTTC	CASSLEPRGQNYGYTF
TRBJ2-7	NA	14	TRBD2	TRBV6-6	TGTGCCAGCACCCTACTAGCGGGGGCATACGAGCAGTACTTC	CASTLLAGAYEQYF
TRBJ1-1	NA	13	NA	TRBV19	TGTGCCAGTAGTATAGCCCGGAACACTGAAGCTTTCTTT	CASSIARNTEAFF
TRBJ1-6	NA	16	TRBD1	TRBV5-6	TGTGCCAGCAGCTTGGTTTACAGGGGGGGTAATTCACCCCTCCACTTT	CASSLVYRGGNSPLHF
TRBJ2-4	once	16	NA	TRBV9	TGTGCCAGCAGCGCTGGGACACCTCTAGCCAAAAACATTCAGTACTTC	CASSAGTPLAKNIQYF
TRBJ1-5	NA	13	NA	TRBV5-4	TGTGCCAGTAGCTTGGCGGGGAATCAGCCCCAGCATTTT	CASSLAGNQPQHF
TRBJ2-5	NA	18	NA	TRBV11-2	TGTGCCAGCAGCTTATTTCCCCGGAGATCAGGGCTGCAAGAGACCCAGTACTTC	CASSLFPRRSGLQETQYF
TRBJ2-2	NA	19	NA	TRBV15	TGTGCCACCAGCAGAGAAACCCTAGTTTACTCGGCGAACACCGGGGAGCTGTTTTTT	CATSRETLVYSANTGELFF
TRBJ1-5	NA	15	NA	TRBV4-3	TGCGCCAGCAGCCAAGAAGCAGGGGAGGGACAGCCCCAGCATTTT	CASSQEAGEGQPQHF
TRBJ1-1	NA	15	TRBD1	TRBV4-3	TGCGCCAGCAGCCAAGACGACAGGGGGAACACTGAAGCTTTCTTT	CASSQDDRGNTEAFF
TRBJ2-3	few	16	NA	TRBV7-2	TGTGCCAGCAGCTTAGGCGCGGGCCCTAGCACAGATACGCAGTATTTT	CASSLGAGPSTDTQYF
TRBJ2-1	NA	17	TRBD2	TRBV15	TGTGCCACCAGCAGAGGACTAGCGGGGCCCCGATACAATGAGCAGTTCTTC	CATSRGLAGPRYNEQFF
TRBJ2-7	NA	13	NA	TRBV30	TGTGCCTGGAGTCCGGGGACTTTCTACGAGCAGTACTTC	CAWSPGTFYEQYF
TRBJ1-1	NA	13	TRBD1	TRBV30	TGTGCCTACTCTAGGGGGCTGAACACTGAAGCTTTCTTT	CAYSRGLNTEAFF
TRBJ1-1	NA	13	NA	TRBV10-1	TGCGCCAGCAGTGATTCGAGGTATGCTGAAGCTTTCTTT	CASSDSRYAEAFF
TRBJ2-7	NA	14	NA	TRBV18	TGTGCCAGCCGCAGAAACCACCGGAAGCGCGAGCAGTACTTC	CASRRNHRKREQYF
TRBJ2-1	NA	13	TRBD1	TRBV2	TGTGCCAGACAGGGGCCCACCTACAATGAGCAGTTCTTC	CARQGPTYNEQFF
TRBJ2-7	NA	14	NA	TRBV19	TGTGCCAGTAGTTCGACAGCGATGACCTACGAGCAGTACTTC	CASSSTAMTYEQYF
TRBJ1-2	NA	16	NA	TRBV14	TGTGCCAGCAGCCCCCGGGGAGGGGCCGCTAACTATGGCTACACCTTC	CASSPRGGAANYGYTF
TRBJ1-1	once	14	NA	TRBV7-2	TGTGCCAGCAGCTTGCAGGGTATGAACACTGAAGCTTTCTTT	CASSLQGMNTEAFF
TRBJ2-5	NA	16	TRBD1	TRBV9	TGTGCCAGCAGCGTTCCGGGACAGGGGTACCAAGAGACCCAGTACTTC	CASSVPGQGYQETQYF
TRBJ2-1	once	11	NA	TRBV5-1	TGCGCCAGCACCTTACTGAATGAGCAGTTCTTC	CASTLLNEQFF
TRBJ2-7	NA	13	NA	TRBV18	TGTGCCAGCTCACTGAGGACTGGGTACGAGCAGTACTTC	CASSLRTGYEQYF
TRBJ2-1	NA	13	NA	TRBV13	TGTGCCAGCAGCTTACCGGGAAGCAATGAGCAGTTCTTC	CASSLPGSNEQFF
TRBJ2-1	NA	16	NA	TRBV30	TGTGCCTGGAGTGTACAAGGCGGGGGCCACTGGAATGAGCAGTTCTTC	CAWSVQGGGHWNEQFF
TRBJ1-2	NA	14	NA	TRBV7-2	TGTGCCAGCAGCTCCGATCTCAGGTTCTATGGCTACACCTTC	CASSSDLRFYGYTF
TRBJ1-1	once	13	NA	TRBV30	TGTGCCTGGAGTACCCAGGAGAACACTGAAGCTTTCTTT	CAWSTQENTEAFF
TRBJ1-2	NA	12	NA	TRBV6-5	TGTGCCAGCAGGAGAACACCGGGAGGCTACACCTTC	CASRRTPGGYTF
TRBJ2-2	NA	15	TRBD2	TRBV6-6	TGTGCCAGCAGTTACCAACTAGCGGCTGTCGGGGAGCTGTTTTTT	CASSYQLAAVGELFF
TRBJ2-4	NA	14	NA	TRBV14	TGTGCCAGCAGCCAAGATAACACCAAAAACATTCAGTACTTC	CASSQDNTKNIQYF
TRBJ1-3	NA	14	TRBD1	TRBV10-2	TGCGCCAGCAGAACAGGGGACTCTGGAAACACCATATATTTT	CASRTGDSGNTIYF